Presented here are 10 T cell receptor beta chains from one specimen sequenced in a study of blood T cell repertoires in COVID-19 (TCRdb year 2020). The library was produced with the immunoSEQ multiplex PCR assay. TCRdb mirrors the immuneACCESS table, restricted to in-frame sequences. Some clones are absent from its copies; in checked studies, under half trace to an unresolved V gene, and the reason for the others is unknown. This sample gives 250,000 or so clones in total; about 88% of them show up just once. The ten largest make up about 1.5% of the sample. Specimen: PBMCs or T cells enriched from blood (not recorded which). The receptors derive from a woman in her fifties or sixties who had recovered from COVID-19.

This clone has more than one count but fewer than ten. This chain uses TRBV5-1 with TRBJ1-5; D ambiguous. V was trimmed by 0 bases and J by 0 bases, leaving 7 bases between them. The germline CDR1 and CDR2 sequences are SGHRS and YFSETQ. This CDR3 is 15 amino acids long. The CDR3 here is CASSLDTNSNQPQHF. DNA for the CDR3: TGCGCCAGCAGCTTGGACACCAATAGCAATCAGCCCCAGCATTTT.

This clone was seen a handful of times. V is TRBV9 and J is TRBJ1-1; TRBD1 might be the D (6 bases). Germline V CDR1 and CDR2: SGDLS, YYNGEE. V was trimmed by 7 bases and J by 0 bases, leaving 16 bases between them. The CDR3 is 15 amino acids. The CDR3 region is CASRKGVNMNTEAFF. DNA for the CDR3: TGTGCCAGCCGAAAGGGGGTAAACATGAACACTGAAGCTTTCTTT.

The chain has TRBV7-8 and TRBJ2-7, with 13 positions matching TRBD2. There are 16 residues in the CDR3. V was pared by 6 bases and J by 2 bases, with 7 bases of the junction left unmatched. Germline assignment: CDR1 SGHVS and CDR2 FQNEAQ. CDR3 nucleotide sequence: TGTGCCAGCAGTTCCAGCGGGACTAGCGGGGCCTACGAGCAGTACTTC. The encoded protein is CASSSSGTSGAYEQYF. The variable domain in full, completed from reference TRBV7-8 and TRBJ2-7, reads GAGVSQSPRYKVAKRGQDVALRCDPISGHVSLFWYQQALGQGPEFLTYFQNEAQLDKSGLPSDRFFAERPEGSVSTLKIQRTQQEDSAVYLCASSSSGTSGAYEQYFGPGTRLTVT.

The rearrangement uses TRBV6-4 and TRBJ2-3; 10 bases fit TRBD2. This CDR3 comprises 16 residues. Germline loops: CDR1 MRHNA, CDR2 SNTAGT. Trimming at V came to 3 bases and at J to 0 bases, leaving 3 bases not matched to a gene. In DNA form, the CDR3 reads TGTGCCAGCAGTGATTTAGCGGGAGGAAGCACAGATACGCAGTATTTT. Amino acids: CASSDLAGGSTDTQYF.

The chain recombines TRBV19 with TRBJ2-3; 7 bases are a match to TRBD1. In germline, CDR1 is LNHDA, CDR2 SQIVND (reference sequence). The CDR3 totals 14 residues. Unmatched junction bases numbered 12, after V lost 10 bases and J lost 5 bases. The CDR3 DNA follows: TGTGCCACGACAGTGAGAGGGGGCATAGATACGCAGTATTTT. Protein sequence: CATTVRGGIDTQYF.

J is TRBJ2-1 and V is TRBV4-1; no clear D gene. Germline V gives CDR1 MGHRA, CDR2 YSYEKL. Between the trimmed V and J ends, which lost 0 bases and 12 bases, there was a span of 15 bases. This CDR3 has 14 residues. The CDR3 protein is CASSQDPVVRLQFF. Written as DNA, the CDR3 is TGCGCCAGCAGCCAAGATCCGGTAGTACGGTTGCAGTTCTTC.

J is TRBJ2-7 and V is TRBV3-1 (or the pseudogene TRBV3-2); D is uncertain. V shed 3 bases and J shed 0 bases, with 12 bases lying between them. The CDR3 loop spans 15 amino acids. Looked up from germline, CDR1 is LGHDT and CDR2 is YNNKEL (reference sequence). The CDR3: CASSHTPPRSYEQYF. Here the CDR3 DNA reads TGTGCCAGCAGCCACACCCCCCCGCGCTCCTACGAGCAGTACTTC.

V gene TRBV11-2 combines with J gene TRBJ2-1, with TRBD2 matching over 8 bases. The CDR3 runs 18 residues. J was trimmed by 6 bases and V by 4 bases; bases with no gene match: 17. Germline V gene data show CDR1 as SGHAT and CDR2 as FQNNGV. The CDR3 region has the DNA TGTGCCAGCAGCTCCCACCCCCCGGGGGGGAGGTTGTCCAATGAGCAGTTCTTC. Its protein is CASSSHPPGGRLSNEQFF.

CDR3 nucleotide sequence: TGTGCCAGCAGCCGCCAAAACGGGGGGCAGGTTACTGAAGCTTTCTTT. Protein: CASSRQNGGQVTEAFF. The chain employs TRBV3-1 (or the pseudogene TRBV3-2) and TRBJ1-1, with TRBD1 as a possible D gene (6 bases). V lost 4 bases and J 5 bases, leaving 20 bases between the germline ends. The CDR3 is 16 residues long. Germline V lookup: CDR1 LGHDT, CDR2 YNNKEL (reference sequence).

The V gene is TRBV12-3 or TRBV12-4, the J gene TRBJ1-1; D is ambiguous. Trimming removed 7 bases from V and 2 bases from J, with 11 bases in between. This CDR3 spans 13 amino acids. The CDR3 here is CASKRAHNTEAFF. The DNA for the CDR3 is TGTGCCAGCAAGAGGGCCCATAACACTGAAGCTTTCTTT.